This entry features one T cell receptor (beta chain) sequence. Antigen unknown. The length of the CDR3 is 16 residues. Germline lookup yields CDR1 SEHNR and CDR2 FQNEAQ (reference sequence). Trimming left V 4 bases short and J 4 bases short, with 19 bases between. These data come from a study of human thymus T cells. Study observations and caveats: V and J gene usage appeared biased in thymic and blood repertoires.

The study used thymus tissue resected during corrective heart surgery. Repertoires were generated with immunoSEQ multiplex PCR, while TCRdb's copy carries only in-frame clones and drops some. The data show tens of thousands of clones, 90% to 97% seen once. The sample comprised thymus tissue. The receptor comes from a boy under three years old with a congenital heart defect but otherwise immunologically healthy. The chain recombines TRBV7-9 with TRBJ1-2, with D uncertain. The CDR3 is CASSSDSGLTAYGYTF. CDR3 in DNA: TGTGCCAGCAGCTCGGATTCCGGACTGACTGCCTATGGCTACACCTTC. Full variable domain (rest looked up from reference TRBV7-9 and TRBJ1-2): DTGVSQNPRHKITKRGQNVTFRCDPISEHNRLYWYRQTLGQGPEFLTYFQNEAQLEKSRLLSDRFSAERPKGSFSTLEIQRTEQGDSAMYLCASSSDSGLTAYGYTFGSGTRLTVV.